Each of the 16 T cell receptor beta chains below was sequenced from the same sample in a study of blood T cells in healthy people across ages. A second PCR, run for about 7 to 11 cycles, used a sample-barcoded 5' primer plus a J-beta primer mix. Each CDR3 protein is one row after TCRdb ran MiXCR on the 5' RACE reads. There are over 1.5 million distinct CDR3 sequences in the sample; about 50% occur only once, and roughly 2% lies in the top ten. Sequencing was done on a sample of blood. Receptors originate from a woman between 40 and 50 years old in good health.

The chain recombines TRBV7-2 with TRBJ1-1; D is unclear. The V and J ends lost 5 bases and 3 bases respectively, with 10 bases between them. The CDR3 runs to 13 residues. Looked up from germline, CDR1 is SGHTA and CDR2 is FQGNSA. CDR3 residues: CASSPQPYTEAFF. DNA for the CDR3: TGTGCCAGCAGCCCCCAGCCCTACACTGAAGCTTTCTTT.

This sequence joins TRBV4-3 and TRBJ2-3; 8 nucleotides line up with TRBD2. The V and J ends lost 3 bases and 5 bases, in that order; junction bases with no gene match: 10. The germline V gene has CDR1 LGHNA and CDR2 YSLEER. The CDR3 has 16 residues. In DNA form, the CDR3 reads TGCGCCAGCAGCCACGAGGTAGCGGGACTTCTAGATACGCAGTATTTT. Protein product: CASSHEVAGLLDTQYF.

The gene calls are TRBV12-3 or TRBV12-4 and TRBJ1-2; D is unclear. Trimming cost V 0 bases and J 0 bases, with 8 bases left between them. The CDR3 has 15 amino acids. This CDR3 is CASSLAALANYGYTF. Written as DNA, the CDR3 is TGTGCCAGCAGTTTAGCGGCGTTAGCTAACTATGGCTACACCTTC.

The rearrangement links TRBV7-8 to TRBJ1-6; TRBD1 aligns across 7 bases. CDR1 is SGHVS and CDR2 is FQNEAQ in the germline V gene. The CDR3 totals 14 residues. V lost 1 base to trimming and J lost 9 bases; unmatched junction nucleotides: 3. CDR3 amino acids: CASSLDRGGSPLHF. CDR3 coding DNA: TGTGCCAGCAGCTTAGACAGGGGTGGTTCACCCCTCCACTTT.

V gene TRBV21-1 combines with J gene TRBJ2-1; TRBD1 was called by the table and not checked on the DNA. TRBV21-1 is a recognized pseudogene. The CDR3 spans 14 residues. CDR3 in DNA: TGTGCCAGCAGCGCACCGGGACACTGGAAGAAGCAGTTCTTC. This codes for CASSAPGHWKKQFF.

CDR3 nucleotide sequence: TGCAGCGTTGCGGCAGTCTATGGCTACACCTTC. It is translated as CSVAAVYGYTF. The chain recombines TRBV29-1 with TRBJ1-2, with D unclear. Per germline, CDR1 SQVTM and CDR2 ANQGSEA. There are 11 residues in the CDR3. Trimming removed 4 bases at V and 4 bases at J, with 7 bases between.

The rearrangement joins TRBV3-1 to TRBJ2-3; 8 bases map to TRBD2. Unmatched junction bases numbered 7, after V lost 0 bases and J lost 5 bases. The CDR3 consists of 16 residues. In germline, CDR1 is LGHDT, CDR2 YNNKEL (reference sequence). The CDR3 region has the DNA TGTGCCAGCAGCCAAGATGTGGCGGGGGGAGGAGATACGCAGTATTTT. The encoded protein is CASSQDVAGGGDTQYF.

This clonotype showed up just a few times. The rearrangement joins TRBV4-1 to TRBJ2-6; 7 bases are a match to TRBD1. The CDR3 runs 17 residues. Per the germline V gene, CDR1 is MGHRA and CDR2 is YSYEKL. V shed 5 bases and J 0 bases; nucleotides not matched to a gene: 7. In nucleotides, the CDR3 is TGCGCCAGCAGCACCCGACAGGGCAACTCTGGGGCCAACGTCCTGACTTTC. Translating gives CASSTRQGNSGANVLTF.

CDR3 coding DNA: TGCAGTGCTAGATCCTGGGACAGGGTGAACACTGAAGCTTTCTTT. Translation: CSARSWDRVNTEAFF. This sequence joins TRBV20-1 and TRBJ1-1; 9 bases map to TRBD1. The CDR3 has 15 residues. Germline CDR1 is DFQATT and CDR2 is SNEGSKA (reference sequence). Unmatched junction bases numbered 4, after V lost 2 bases and J lost 0 bases.

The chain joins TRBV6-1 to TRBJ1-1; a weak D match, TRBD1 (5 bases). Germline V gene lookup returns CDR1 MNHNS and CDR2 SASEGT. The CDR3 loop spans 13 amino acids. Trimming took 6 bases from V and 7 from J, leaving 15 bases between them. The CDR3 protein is CASRAGVRSEAFF. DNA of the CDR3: TGTGCCAGCAGGGCGGGGGTTCGCAGTGAAGCTTTCTTT.

The CDR3 DNA follows: TGCGCCAGCAGTTATGGTGACGGCAATCAGCCCCAGCATTTT. This sequence encodes CASSYGDGNQPQHF. The genes are TRBV5-1 and TRBJ1-5; D unclear. V lost 5 bases, J lost 2 bases, and 11 bases lay in between. CDR1 SGHRS and CDR2 YFSETQ come from the germline V gene. CDR3 length equals 14 residues.

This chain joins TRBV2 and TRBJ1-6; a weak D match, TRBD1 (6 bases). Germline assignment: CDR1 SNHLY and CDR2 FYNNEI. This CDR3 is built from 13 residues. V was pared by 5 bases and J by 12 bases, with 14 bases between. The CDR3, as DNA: TGTGCCAGCAGTACTCGTTGGGACAAACCCCTCCACTTT. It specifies CASSTRWDKPLHF. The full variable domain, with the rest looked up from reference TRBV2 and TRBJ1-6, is EPEVTQTPSHQVTQMGQEVILRCVPISNHLYFYWYRQILGQKVEFLVSFYNNEISEKSEIFDDQFSVERPDGSNFTLKIRSTKLEDSAMYFCASSTRWDKPLHFGNGTRLTVT.

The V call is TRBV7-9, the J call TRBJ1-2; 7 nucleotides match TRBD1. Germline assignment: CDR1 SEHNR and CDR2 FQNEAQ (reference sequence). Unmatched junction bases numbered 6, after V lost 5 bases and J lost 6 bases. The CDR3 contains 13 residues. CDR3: CASSQQGTDGYTF. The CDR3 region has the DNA TGTGCCAGCAGCCAACAGGGGACGGATGGCTACACCTTC.

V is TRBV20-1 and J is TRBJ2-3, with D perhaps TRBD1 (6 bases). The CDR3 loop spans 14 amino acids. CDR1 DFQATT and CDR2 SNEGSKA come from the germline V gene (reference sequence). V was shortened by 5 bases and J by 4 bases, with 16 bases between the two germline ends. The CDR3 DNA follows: TGCAGTGCTCGTCCGGGACATCTTCCAGATACGCAGTATTTT. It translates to CSARPGHLPDTQYF.

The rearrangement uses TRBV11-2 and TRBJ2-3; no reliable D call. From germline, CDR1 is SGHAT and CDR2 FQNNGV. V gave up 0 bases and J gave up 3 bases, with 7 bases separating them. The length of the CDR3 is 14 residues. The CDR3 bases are TGTGCCAGCAGCTTAGATAAACGGACAGATACGCAGTATTTT. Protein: CASSLDKRTDTQYF.

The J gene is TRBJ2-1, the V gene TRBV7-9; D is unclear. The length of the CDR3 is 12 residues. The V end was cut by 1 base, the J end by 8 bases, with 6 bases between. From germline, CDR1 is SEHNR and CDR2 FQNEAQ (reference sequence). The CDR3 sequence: CASSLDGDEQFF. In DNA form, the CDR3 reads TGTGCCAGCAGCTTAGATGGGGATGAGCAGTTCTTC.